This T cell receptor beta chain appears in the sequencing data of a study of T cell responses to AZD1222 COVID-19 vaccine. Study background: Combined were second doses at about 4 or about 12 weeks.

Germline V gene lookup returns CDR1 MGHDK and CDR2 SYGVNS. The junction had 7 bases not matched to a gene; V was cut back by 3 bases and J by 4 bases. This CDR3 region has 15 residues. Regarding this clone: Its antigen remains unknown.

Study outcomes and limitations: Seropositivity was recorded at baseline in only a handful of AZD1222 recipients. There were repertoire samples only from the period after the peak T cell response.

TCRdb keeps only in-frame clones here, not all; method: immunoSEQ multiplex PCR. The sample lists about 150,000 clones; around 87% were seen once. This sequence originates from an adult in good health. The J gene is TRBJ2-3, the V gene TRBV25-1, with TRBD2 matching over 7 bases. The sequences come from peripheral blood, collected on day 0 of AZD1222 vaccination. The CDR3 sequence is CASSEFRGDPDTQYF. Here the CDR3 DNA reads TGTGCCAGCAGTGAGTTTCGGGGGGATCCAGATACGCAGTATTTT.